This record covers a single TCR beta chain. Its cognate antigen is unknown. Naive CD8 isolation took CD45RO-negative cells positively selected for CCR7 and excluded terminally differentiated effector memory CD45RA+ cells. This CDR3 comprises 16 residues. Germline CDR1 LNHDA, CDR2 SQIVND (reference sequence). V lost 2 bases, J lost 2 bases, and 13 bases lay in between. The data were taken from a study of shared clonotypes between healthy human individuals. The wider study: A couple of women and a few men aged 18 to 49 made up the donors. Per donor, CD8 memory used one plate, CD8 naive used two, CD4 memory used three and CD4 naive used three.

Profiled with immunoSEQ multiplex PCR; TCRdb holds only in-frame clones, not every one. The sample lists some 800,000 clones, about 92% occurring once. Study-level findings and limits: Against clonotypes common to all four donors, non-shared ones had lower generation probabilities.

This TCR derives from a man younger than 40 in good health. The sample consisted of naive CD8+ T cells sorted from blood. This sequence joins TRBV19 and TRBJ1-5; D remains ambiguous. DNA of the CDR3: TGTGCCAGTAGTATATTATCCCGACTTGGCAATCAGCCCCAGCATTTT. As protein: CASSILSRLGNQPQHF.